This passage covers 9 T cell receptor beta chains from one sample sequenced in a study of blood T cell repertoires in COVID-19. Assay: immunoSEQ multiplex PCR; the TCRdb copy retains only in-frame clones and omits some. The repertoire includes tens of thousands of clones, approximately 87% of them detected once, and around 7.9% sits in the top ten. The sequenced sample was peripheral blood. Source of these receptors: a man aged 50-59 years with active COVID-19.

The genes are TRBV18 and TRBJ2-3, with 7 bases lining up with TRBD1. The CDR3 contains 14 residues. Germline V lookup: CDR1 KGHSH, CDR2 LQKENI. Germline trimming cut 0 bases from V and 4 bases from J; bases unmatched to any gene: 1. The CDR3 spells CASSPPQGADTQYF. The CDR3 nucleotides read TGTGCCAGCTCACCACCGCAGGGGGCAGATACGCAGTATTTT.

The chain recombines TRBV5-6 with TRBJ2-3, with D unclear. The ends were cut back, 0 bases at V and 8 bases at J, with 13 bases in the middle. Germline loops: CDR1 SGHDT, CDR2 YYEEEE. The CDR3 length is 14 residues. The CDR3, as DNA: TGTGCCAGCAGCTTGGCCGATGCCCTTAGTACGCAGTATTTT. Protein sequence: CASSLADALSTQYF.

The chain combines TRBV28 with TRBJ1-5; 8 nucleotides match TRBD1. CDR3 length: 17 residues. CDR1 and CDR2 from the germline V gene are MDHEN and SYDVKM. V shed 0 bases and J 1 base; nucleotides not matched to a gene: 5. The CDR3 spells CASSLWTGVRSNQPQHF. The DNA for the CDR3 is TGTGCCAGCAGTTTATGGACAGGGGTCCGAAGCAATCAGCCCCAGCATTTT.

The J gene is TRBJ2-2, the V gene TRBV14, with 7 bases aligning to TRBD1. V trimming: 4 bases; J trimming: 9 bases; junction bases outside the gene matches: 11. The CDR3 is 15 amino acids. Germline values: CDR1 SGHDN, CDR2 FVKESK. CDR3 nucleotides: TGTGCCAGCAGCCCGGGACAGCGTGTAGGCCGGGAGCTGTTTTTT. This translates into CASSPGQRVGRELFF.

V and J are TRBV9 and TRBJ2-7; 8 bases map to TRBD1. Germline values: CDR1 SGDLS, CDR2 YYNGEE. After removal of 4 bases from V and 7 bases from J, the junction contained 7 bases not matched to a gene. The CDR3 sequence is 13 residues long. The CDR3 sequence is CASSTGGMREQYF. The CDR3 DNA sequence: TGTGCCAGCAGCACAGGGGGAATGAGGGAGCAGTACTTC.

As concerns this clone: One end of the junction varies from germline; a read error may be responsible. This chain uses TRBV7-7 with TRBJ2-7, with 8 bases aligning to TRBD1. The CDR3 runs 15 residues. Germline V gene data show CDR1 as SSHAT and CDR2 as FNYEAQ (reference sequence). As DNA, the CDR3 is TGTGCTAGCAGCTTAGGACAGGGCCCTTCCTACGAGCAGTACTTC. Translating gives CASSLGQGPSYEQYF.

The chain recombines TRBV6-5 with TRBJ1-5; no reliable D call. The length of the CDR3 is 13 residues. Germline assignment: CDR1 MNHEY and CDR2 SVGAGI. With 7 bases removed from V and 4 bases from J, the gap between germline ends came to 11 bases. The chain's CDR3 is CASTPDLNQPQHF. CDR3 nucleotides: TGTGCCAGCACCCCAGATTTAAATCAGCCCCAGCATTTT.

The J gene is TRBJ2-5, the V gene TRBV6-6, with D perhaps matching TRBD1 (6 bases). The ends were cut back, 5 bases at V and 5 bases at J, with 24 bases in the middle. Germline loops: CDR1 MNHNY, CDR2 SVGAGI (reference sequence). This CDR3 spans 17 amino acids. CDR3 coding DNA: TGTGCCAGCAGTCCCCGCCTTCGCAGGGGTGTAGAGGAGACCCAGTACTTC. Its translation: CASSPRLRRGVEETQYF.

The chain couples TRBV5-5 to TRBJ1-2; 8 bases line up with TRBD1. V gave up 5 bases and J gave up 8 bases; unmatched junction bases: 5. Germline CDR1 reads SGHKS; CDR2 reads YYEKEE (reference sequence). The CDR3 sequence is 12 residues long. This chain's CDR3 is CASSFRQGGYTF. CDR3 bases: TGTGCCAGCAGTTTTCGACAGGGGGGCTACACCTTC.